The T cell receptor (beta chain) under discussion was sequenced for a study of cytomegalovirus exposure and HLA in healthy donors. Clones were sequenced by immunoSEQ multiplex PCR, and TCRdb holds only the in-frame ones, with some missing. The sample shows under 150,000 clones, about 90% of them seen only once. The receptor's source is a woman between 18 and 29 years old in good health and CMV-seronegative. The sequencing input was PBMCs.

CDR3 amino acids: CASSRRGEKLFF. CDR3 coding DNA: TGTGCCAGCAGCCGACGGGGTGAAAAACTGTTTTTT. The chain uses TRBV16 and TRBJ1-4; D is unclear. Germline CDR1 KGHSY, CDR2 FQNENV. V was trimmed by 4 bases and J by 7 bases, leaving 7 bases between them. The length of the CDR3 is 12 residues.